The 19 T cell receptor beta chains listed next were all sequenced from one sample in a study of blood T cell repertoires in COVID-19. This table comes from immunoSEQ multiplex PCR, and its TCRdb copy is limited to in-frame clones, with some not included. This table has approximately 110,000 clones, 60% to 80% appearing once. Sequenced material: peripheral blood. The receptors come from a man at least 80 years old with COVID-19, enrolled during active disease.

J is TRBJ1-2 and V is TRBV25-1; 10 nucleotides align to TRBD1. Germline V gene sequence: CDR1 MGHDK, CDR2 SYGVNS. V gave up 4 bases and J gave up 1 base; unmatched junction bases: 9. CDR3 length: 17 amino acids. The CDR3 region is CASSVGLGQGNNYGYTF. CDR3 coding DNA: TGTGCCAGCAGTGTGGGCCTGGGACAGGGGAATAACTATGGCTACACCTTC.

The CDR3 DNA sequence: TGTGCCAGCAGTCGGACAGATTATGGCTACACCTTC. Its protein product is CASSRTDYGYTF. V is TRBV6-5 and J is TRBJ1-2; TRBD1 is a possible D gene (6 bases). The CDR3 covers 12 residues. Germline V gene sequence: CDR1 MNHEY, CDR2 SVGAGI. V was cut by 5 bases and J by 5 bases, with 9 bases left in between.

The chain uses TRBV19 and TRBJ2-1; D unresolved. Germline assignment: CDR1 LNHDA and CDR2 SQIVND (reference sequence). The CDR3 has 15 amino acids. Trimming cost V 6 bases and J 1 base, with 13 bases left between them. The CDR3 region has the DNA TGTGCCAGTAGGGATTCGGCCGGGTCCTACAATGAGCAGTTCTTC. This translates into CASRDSAGSYNEQFF.

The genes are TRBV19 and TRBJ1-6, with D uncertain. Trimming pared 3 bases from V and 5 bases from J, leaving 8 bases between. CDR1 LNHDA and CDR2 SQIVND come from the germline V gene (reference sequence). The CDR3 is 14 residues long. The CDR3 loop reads CASSMDSDNSPLHF. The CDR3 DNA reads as TGTGCCAGTAGTATGGACTCGGATAATTCACCCCTCCACTTT.

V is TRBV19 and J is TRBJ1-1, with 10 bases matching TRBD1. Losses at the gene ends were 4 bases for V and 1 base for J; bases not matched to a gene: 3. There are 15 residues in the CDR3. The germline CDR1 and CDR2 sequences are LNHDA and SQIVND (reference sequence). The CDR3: CASSTWTGGNTEAFF. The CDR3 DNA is TGTGCCAGTAGTACCTGGACAGGGGGGAACACTGAAGCTTTCTTT.

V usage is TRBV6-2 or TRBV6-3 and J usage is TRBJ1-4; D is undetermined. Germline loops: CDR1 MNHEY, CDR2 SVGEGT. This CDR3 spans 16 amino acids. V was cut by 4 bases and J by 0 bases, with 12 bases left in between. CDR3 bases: TGTGCCAGCAGTTTTTCGCCCCCAGCAACTAATGAAAAACTGTTTTTT. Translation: CASSFSPPATNEKLFF.

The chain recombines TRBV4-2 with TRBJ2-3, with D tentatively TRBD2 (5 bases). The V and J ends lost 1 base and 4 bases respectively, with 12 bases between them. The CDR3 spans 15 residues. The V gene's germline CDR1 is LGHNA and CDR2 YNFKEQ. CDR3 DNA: TGTGCCAGCAGCCAAGCTGGAGGAGCGCCAGATACGCAGTATTTT. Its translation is CASSQAGGAPDTQYF.

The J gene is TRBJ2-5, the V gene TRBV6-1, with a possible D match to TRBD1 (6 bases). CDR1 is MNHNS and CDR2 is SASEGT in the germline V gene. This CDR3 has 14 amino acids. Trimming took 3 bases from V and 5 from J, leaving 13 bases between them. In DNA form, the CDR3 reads TGTGCCAGCAGTGACACAGGGTTCGGGGAGACCCAGTACTTC. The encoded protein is CASSDTGFGETQYF.

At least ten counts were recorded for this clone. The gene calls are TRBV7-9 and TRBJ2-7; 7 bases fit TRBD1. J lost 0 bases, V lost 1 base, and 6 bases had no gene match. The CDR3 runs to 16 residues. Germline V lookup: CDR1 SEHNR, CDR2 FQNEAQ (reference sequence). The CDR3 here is CASSLGQGTSSYEQYF. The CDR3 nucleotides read TGTGCCAGCAGCTTAGGACAGGGTACTAGCTCCTACGAGCAGTACTTC. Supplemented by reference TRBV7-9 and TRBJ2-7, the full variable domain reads DTGVSQNPRHKITKRGQNVTFRCDPISEHNRLYWYRQTLGQGPEFLTYFQNEAQLEKSRLLSDRFSAERPKGSFSTLEIQRTEQGDSAMYLCASSLGQGTSSYEQYFGPGTRLTVT.

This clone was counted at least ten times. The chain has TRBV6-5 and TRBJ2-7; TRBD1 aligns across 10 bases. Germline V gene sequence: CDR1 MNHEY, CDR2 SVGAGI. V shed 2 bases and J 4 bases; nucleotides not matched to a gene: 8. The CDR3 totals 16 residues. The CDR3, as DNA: TGTGCCAGCAGTTACGGGTCGACAGGGGGCGCTTACGAGCAGTACTTC. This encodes CASSYGSTGGAYEQYF.

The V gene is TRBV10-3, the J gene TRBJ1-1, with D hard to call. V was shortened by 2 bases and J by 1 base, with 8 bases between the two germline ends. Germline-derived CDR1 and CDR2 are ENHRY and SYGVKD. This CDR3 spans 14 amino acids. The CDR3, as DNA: TGTGCCATCAGTGAGGCGGTCCAGAACACTGAAGCTTTCTTT. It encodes CAISEAVQNTEAFF.

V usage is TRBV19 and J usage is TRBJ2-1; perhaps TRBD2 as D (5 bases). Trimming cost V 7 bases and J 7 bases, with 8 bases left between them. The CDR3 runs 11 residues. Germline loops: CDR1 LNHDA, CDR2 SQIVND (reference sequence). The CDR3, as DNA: TGTGCCAGTACTCCGGGGAATGAGCAGTTCTTC. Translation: CASTPGNEQFF. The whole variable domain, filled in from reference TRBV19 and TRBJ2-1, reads DGGITQSPKYLFRKEGQNVTLSCEQNLNHDAMYWYRQDPGQGLRLIYYSQIVNDFQKGDIAEGYSVSREKKESFPLTVTSAQKNPTAFYLCASTPGNEQFFGPGTRLTVL.

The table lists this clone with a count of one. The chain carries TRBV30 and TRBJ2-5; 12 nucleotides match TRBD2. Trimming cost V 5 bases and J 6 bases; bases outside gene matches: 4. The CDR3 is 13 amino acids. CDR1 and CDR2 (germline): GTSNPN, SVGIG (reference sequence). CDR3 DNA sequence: TGTGCCTGGGCTAGCGGGAGGGCAAAGACCCAGTACTTC. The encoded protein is CAWASGRAKTQYF.

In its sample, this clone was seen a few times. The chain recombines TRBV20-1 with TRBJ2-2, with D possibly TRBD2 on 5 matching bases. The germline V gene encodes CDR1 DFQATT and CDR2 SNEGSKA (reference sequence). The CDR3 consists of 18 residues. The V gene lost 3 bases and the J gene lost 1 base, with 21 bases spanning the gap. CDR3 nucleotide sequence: TGCAGTGCTAGTAGGATAAGAGGGCCGGGTATGAACACCGGGGAGCTGTTTTTT. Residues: CSASRIRGPGMNTGELFF.

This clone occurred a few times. This CDR3 is CASSIQGAAGEQYF. Here the CDR3 DNA reads TGTGCCAGCAGTATACAGGGGGCCGCGGGGGAGCAGTACTTC. V gene TRBV7-6 combines with J gene TRBJ2-7; TRBD1 agrees at 9 bases. Germline V CDR1 and CDR2: SGHVS, FNYEAQ. This CDR3 spans 14 amino acids. With 6 bases clipped from V and 7 bases from J, the junction kept 10 bases outside the gene matches.

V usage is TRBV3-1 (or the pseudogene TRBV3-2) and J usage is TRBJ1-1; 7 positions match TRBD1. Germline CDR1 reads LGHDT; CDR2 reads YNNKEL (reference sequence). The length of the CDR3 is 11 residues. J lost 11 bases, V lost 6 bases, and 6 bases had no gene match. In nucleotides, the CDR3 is TGTGCCAGCAGTTTAAGGGGGCCGGCTTTCTTT. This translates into CASSLRGPAFF.

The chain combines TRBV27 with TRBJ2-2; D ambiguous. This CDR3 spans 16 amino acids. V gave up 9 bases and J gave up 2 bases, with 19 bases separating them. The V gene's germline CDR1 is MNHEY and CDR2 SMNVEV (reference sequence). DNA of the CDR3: TGTGCCAGTAGTCGACTGATCACTGCCAACACCGGGGAGCTGTTTTTT. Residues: CASSRLITANTGELFF.

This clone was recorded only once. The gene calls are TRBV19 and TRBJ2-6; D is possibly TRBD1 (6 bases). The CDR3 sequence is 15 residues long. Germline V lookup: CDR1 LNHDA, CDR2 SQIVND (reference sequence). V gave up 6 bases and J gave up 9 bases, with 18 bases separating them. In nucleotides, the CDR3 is TGTGCCAGTAGACAACATTCCCAGGACAGCAACGTCCTGACTTTC. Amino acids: CASRQHSQDSNVLTF.

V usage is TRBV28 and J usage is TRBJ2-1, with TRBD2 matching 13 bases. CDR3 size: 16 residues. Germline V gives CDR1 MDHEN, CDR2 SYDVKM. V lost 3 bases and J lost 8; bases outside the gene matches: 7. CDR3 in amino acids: CASSFGLAGDRDEQFF. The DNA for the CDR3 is TGTGCCAGCAGTTTCGGACTAGCGGGAGACAGGGATGAGCAGTTCTTC. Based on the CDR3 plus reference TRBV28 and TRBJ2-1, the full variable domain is DVKVTQSSRYLVKRTGEKVFLECVQDMDHENMFWYRQDPGLGLRLIYFSYDVKMKEKGDIPEGYSVSREKKERFSLILESASTNQTSMYLCASSFGLAGDRDEQFFGPGTRLTVL.